This TCR beta chain was found in a study of tumor-infiltrating lymphocytes in primary liver carcinoma. Study-level background: The study enrolled male and female patients aged 30 to 69 years.

Unsorted whole blood yielded the blood RNA, and germline DNA was also extracted. The CDR3 is 18 residues long. Per the germline V gene, CDR1 is SGHAT and CDR2 is FQNNGV. Synthesis of TCR beta cDNA was carried out from about 0.55 ug total RNA with a constant-region primer. Employing slightly modified ARM-PCR, three nested multiplex PCR rounds were run, and these gave rise to the TCR beta libraries. Both of the initial two PCR rounds ran for about 9 cycles and employed TRBV1-TRBV30 forward primers alongside a C-beta reverse primer. TCRdb passed the multiplex PCR reads through MiXCR, listing each CDR3 protein once. The sample holds 150,000 to 200,000 distinct CDR3 sequences, approximately 65% seen once. Study results and caveats: Being bulk and unsorted, samples allowed no CD4+ and CD8+ repertoire comparison.

This clonotype came up once. Antigen unknown. The junction shows a germline mismatch at one end, possibly a read error. The receptor's source is a woman aged 55-75 years with primary liver carcinoma and hepatitis B virus infection. The sequenced sample consisted of peripheral blood. V gene TRBV11-2 combines with J gene TRBJ2-2, with TRBD2 matching over 9 bases. This CDR3 is CASSLGAGLAWYTGELIF. CDR3 DNA sequence: TGTGCCAGCAGCTTAGGTGCTGGACTAGCGTGGTACACCGGGGAGCTGATTTTT.